Following are 27 T cell receptor beta chains from one sample sequenced in a study of blood T cell repertoires in COVID-19. The assay was immunoSEQ multiplex PCR, and TCRdb's table has in-frame clones only and misses some. This sample has 250,000 to 350,000 clones; roughly 86% occur once, and the top ten carry about 8.9%. Sequences were obtained from PBMCs or T cells enriched from blood (not recorded which). The receptor source for this set is a woman aged 18-30 years who had recovered from COVID-19.

This clone is a singleton in its sample. V gene TRBV29-1 combines with J gene TRBJ2-7; TRBD1 matches 9 bases. CDR3 size: 12 residues. With 6 bases clipped from V and 6 bases from J, the junction kept 6 bases outside the gene matches. Looked up from germline, CDR1 is SQVTM and CDR2 is ANQGSEA. The CDR3 DNA reads as TGCAGCGTGTCGGGACAGGGAAGCGAGCAGTACTTC. It yields the protein CSVSGQGSEQYF.

The chain recombines TRBV3-1 (or the pseudogene TRBV3-2) with TRBJ1-1, with a tentative D call TRBD1 (5 bases). Germline CDR1 reads LGHDT; CDR2 reads YNNKEL (reference sequence). The V gene lost 4 bases and the J gene lost 8 bases, with 20 bases spanning the gap. The CDR3 totals 15 residues. The CDR3 region is CASSLYGTRIREAFF. In DNA, the CDR3 is TGTGCCAGCAGCCTTTACGGGACTCGAATACGGGAAGCTTTCTTT.

The chain has TRBV4-3 and TRBJ1-3; maybe TRBD1 (5 bases). V lost 3 bases and J 9 bases, leaving 15 bases between the germline ends. The CDR3 spans 14 residues. Germline V lookup: CDR1 LGHNA, CDR2 YSLEER. The CDR3 coding sequence is TGCGCCAGCAGCCAGGGGCAGGATGGTGGCACCATATATTTT. Residues: CASSQGQDGGTIYF.

The rearrangement uses TRBV2 and TRBJ2-7; the match to TRBD2 covers 8 bases. Germline trimming cut 6 bases from V and 6 bases from J; bases unmatched to any gene: 10. The germline V gene encodes CDR1 SNHLY and CDR2 FYNNEI. This CDR3 comprises 14 residues. CDR3 sequence (DNA): TGTGCCAGCAGACGCGCGGGAGGATCAGGCGAGCAGTACTTC. As protein: CASRRAGGSGEQYF.

The gene calls are TRBV7-2 and TRBJ1-2; maybe TRBD1 (6 bases). CDR1 and CDR2 (germline): SGHTA, FQGNSA. V was pared by 1 base and J by 4 bases, with 16 bases between. This CDR3 spans 16 amino acids. Here the CDR3 DNA reads TGTGCCAGCAGCTTAGAGTGGACGGACAGCCCCTATGGCTACACCTTC. It specifies CASSLEWTDSPYGYTF.

The rearrangement links TRBV19 to TRBJ1-2, with 9 positions matching TRBD1. CDR3 length: 17 residues. The ends lost 5 bases at V and 6 bases at J; junction bases unmatched: 16. CDR1 and CDR2 from the germline V gene are LNHDA and SQIVND (reference sequence). The CDR3 sequence: CASSAGTGTGYRDGYTF. CDR3 sequence (DNA): TGTGCCAGTAGTGCCGGTACCGGGACAGGGTATCGGGATGGCTACACCTTC.

The chain employs TRBV28 and TRBJ1-4, with 8 bases lining up with TRBD1. The CDR3 is 12 residues long. Germline CDR1 and CDR2: MDHEN and SYDVKM. The junction had 3 bases not matched to a gene; V was cut back by 10 bases and J by 5 bases. CDR3 amino acids: CATRQGNEKLFF. The CDR3, as DNA: TGTGCCACTAGACAGGGGAATGAAAAACTGTTTTTT.

The chain links TRBV6-5 to TRBJ2-5; 7 nucleotides align to TRBD1. V dropped 7 bases and J dropped 4; count of bases not matched to a gene: 12. The length of the CDR3 is 15 residues. The V gene's germline CDR1 is MNHEY and CDR2 SVGAGI. This CDR3 is CASNGQAELGETQYF. The CDR3 nucleotides are TGTGCCAGCAACGGACAGGCGGAGCTCGGAGAGACCCAGTACTTC.

The chain combines TRBV7-8 with TRBJ1-1; possibly TRBD1 for D (5 bases). Germline values: CDR1 SGHVS, CDR2 FQNEAQ. Between the trimmed V and J ends, which lost 4 bases and 0 bases, there was a span of 15 bases. The CDR3 has 16 amino acids. As DNA, the CDR3 is TGTGCCAGCAGCTACCTCGACCTCAGGGTGAACACTGAAGCTTTCTTT. Protein product: CASSYLDLRVNTEAFF.

CDR3 DNA: TGTGCCAGCAGCCACGGGAGAAATCAGCCCCAGCATTTT. The encoded protein is CASSHGRNQPQHF. The genes are TRBV7-2 and TRBJ1-5; D ambiguous. The germline CDR1 and CDR2 sequences are SGHTA and FQGNSA. With 5 bases removed from V and 4 bases from J, the gap between germline ends came to 9 bases. The CDR3 has 13 residues. The whole variable domain, filled in from reference TRBV7-2 and TRBJ1-5, reads GAGVSQSPSNKVTEKGKDVELRCDPISGHTALYWYRQSLGQGLEFLIYFQGNSAPDKSGLPSDRFSAERTGGSVSTLTIQRTQQEDSAVYLCASSHGRNQPQHFGDGTRLSIL.

Turning to this clone: This same CDR3 is encoded by further DNA sequences in the sample. The chain carries TRBV29-1 and TRBJ2-2; 8 bases are shared with TRBD1. Unmatched junction bases numbered 6, after V lost 7 bases and J lost 2 bases. Germline CDR1 and CDR2: SQVTM and ANQGSEA. CDR3 size: 14 residues. The CDR3 loop reads CSAQTGGNTGELFF. The DNA for the CDR3 is TGCAGCGCTCAAACAGGGGGTAACACCGGGGAGCTGTTTTTT.

The chain carries TRBV3-1 (or the pseudogene TRBV3-2) and TRBJ1-5; 7 bases line up with TRBD1. The germline V gene encodes CDR1 LGHDT and CDR2 YNNKEL (reference sequence). The V gene end was trimmed by 2 bases and the J gene end by 5 bases; junction bases not matched to a gene: 9. This CDR3 is 16 amino acids long. DNA of the CDR3: TGTGCCAGCAGCCAACGTCCACAGGGGTTTGATCAGCCCCAGCATTTT. Residues: CASSQRPQGFDQPQHF.

This chain connects TRBV19 to TRBJ2-2; TRBD1 agrees at 7 bases. Germline trimming cut 4 bases from V and 3 bases from J; bases unmatched to any gene: 2. Germline values: CDR1 LNHDA, CDR2 SQIVND (reference sequence). CDR3 length: 14 amino acids. The CDR3 sequence is CASSRGQYTGELFF. The DNA for the CDR3 is TGTGCCAGTAGTAGGGGACAGTACACCGGGGAGCTGTTTTTT.

The chain recombines TRBV5-1 with TRBJ2-2; 11 bases line up with TRBD1. The germline V gene encodes CDR1 SGHRS and CDR2 YFSETQ. This CDR3 has 15 residues. The V segment lost 3 bases and the J segment 9 bases; nucleotides outside the gene matches: 7. This CDR3 is CASSSGQGANRELFF. As DNA, the CDR3 is TGCGCCAGCAGCTCAGGACAGGGGGCGAACCGGGAGCTGTTTTTT. The full variable domain, its missing parts supplied by reference TRBV5-1 and TRBJ2-2, is KAGVTQTPRYLIKTRGQQVTLSCSPISGHRSVSWYQQTPGQGLQFLFEYFSETQRNKGNFPGRFSGRQFSNSRSEMNVSTLELGDSALYLCASSSGQGANRELFFGEGSRLTVL.

This sequence joins TRBV10-3 and TRBJ2-1; D is perhaps TRBD1 (5 bases). V was shortened by 0 bases and J by 2 bases, with 17 bases between the two germline ends. This CDR3 is 18 amino acids long. The germline gives CDR1 ENHRY, CDR2 SYGVKD. In DNA, the CDR3 is TGTGCCATCAGTGAGTCGTGGGGTAGGGGAACGCCCTACAATGAGCAGTTCTTC. As protein: CAISESWGRGTPYNEQFF.

The chain recombines TRBV7-2 with TRBJ1-1; D is perhaps TRBD1 (6 bases). Trimming shortened V by 2 bases and J by 1 base, and 11 bases separated the two germline ends. The germline CDR1 and CDR2 sequences are SGHTA and FQGNSA. This CDR3 spans 15 amino acids. CDR3 in DNA: TGTGCCAGCAGCTTACCGGGGGGCTCGAACACTGAAGCTTTCTTT. Its translation is CASSLPGGSNTEAFF. Together with reference TRBV7-2 and TRBJ1-1, the CDR3 gives the full variable domain: GAGVSQSPSNKVTEKGKDVELRCDPISGHTALYWYRQSLGQGLEFLIYFQGNSAPDKSGLPSDRFSAERTGGSVSTLTIQRTQQEDSAVYLCASSLPGGSNTEAFFGQGTRLTVV.

The chain carries TRBV28 and TRBJ2-3; no reliable D call. V lost 6 bases, J lost 2 bases, and 15 bases lay in between. The germline V gene encodes CDR1 MDHEN and CDR2 SYDVKM. CDR3 size: 15 residues. CDR3 sequence: CASSPTGRATDTQYF. In nucleotides, the CDR3 is TGTGCCAGCAGCCCGACTGGCCGCGCCACAGATACGCAGTATTTT.

The chain's CDR3 is CASSFGGFPNYEQYF. Here the CDR3 DNA reads TGTGCCAGCAGCTTTGGGGGGTTTCCAAACTACGAGCAGTACTTC. The chain combines TRBV28 with TRBJ2-7, with D possibly being TRBD2 (6 bases). The V and J ends lost 6 bases and 3 bases respectively, with 18 bases between them. This CDR3 spans 15 amino acids. Per germline, CDR1 MDHEN and CDR2 SYDVKM.

V and J are TRBV4-3 and TRBJ2-1; the match to TRBD2 covers 8 bases. V shed 1 base, J shed 14 bases, and the junction held 4 bases outside the gene matches. The CDR3 contains 12 residues. CDR1 and CDR2 from the germline V gene are LGHNA and YSLEER. The CDR3 spells CASSQAGTSKFF. CDR3 sequence (DNA): TGCGCCAGCAGCCAAGCCGGGACTAGTAAGTTCTTC.

V usage is TRBV2 and J usage is TRBJ1-2, with unresolved D. The V end lost 4 bases, the J end lost 4 bases, and 16 bases lay between the germline ends. Germline loops: CDR1 SNHLY, CDR2 FYNNEI. The CDR3 contains 15 residues. This CDR3 is CASSGFDLALYGYTF. In DNA, the CDR3 is TGTGCCAGCAGTGGCTTTGACTTAGCCCTCTATGGCTACACCTTC.

The J gene is TRBJ2-1, the V gene TRBV6-5; possible D gene TRBD1, 6 bases. Germline CDR1 MNHEY, CDR2 SVGAGI. This CDR3 has 15 residues. The V end lost 7 bases, the J end lost 0 bases, and 13 bases lay between the germline ends. This CDR3 is CASTTGTNSYNEQFF. The CDR3 bases are TGTGCCAGCACTACCGGGACAAACTCCTACAATGAGCAGTTCTTC.

On this clone: The germline gene is not matched at one end of the junction; a read error may be the cause. The chain combines TRBV6-5 with TRBJ2-7, with D possibly matching TRBD2 (5 bases). The CDR3 length is 13 residues. From germline, CDR1 is MNHEY and CDR2 SVGAGI. The CDR3 DNA reads as TGTGCCAGCAGTTACTCGGGAGAAGAGCTCCCTGGCTTC. This sequence encodes CASSYSGEELPGF.

This chain links TRBV21-1 with TRBJ2-7; the tabulated D call, TRBD1, remains unverified against the DNA. TRBV21-1 is listed as a pseudogene. The CDR3 has 17 amino acids. CDR3 bases: TGTGCCAGCAGCAAACCGCCCTCCGGGACAGGGTCCTACGAGCAGTACTTC. Translating gives CASSKPPSGTGSYEQYF.

This chain connects TRBV6-5 to TRBJ2-1, with 11 nucleotides matching TRBD1. The CDR3 is made up of 15 amino acids. Per germline, CDR1 MNHEY and CDR2 SVGAGI. Trimming removed 2 bases from V and 9 bases from J; junction bases left unmatched: 6. DNA for the CDR3: TGTGCCAGCAGTTACCTGGGACAGGGGGTCGGTGAGCAGTTCTTC. It codes for CASSYLGQGVGEQFF.

The chain uses TRBV4-1 and TRBJ2-2; 8 bases align to TRBD2. Germline V gives CDR1 MGHRA, CDR2 YSYEKL. Trimming removed 6 bases from V and 5 bases from J; junction bases left unmatched: 8. This CDR3 comprises 15 residues. In nucleotides, the CDR3 is TGCGCCAGCAGTGGCCAGCGGGGGAAGACCGGGGAGCTGTTTTTT. This codes for CASSGQRGKTGELFF.

This clone showed up just once. V usage is TRBV21-1 and J usage is TRBJ2-4; the table names TRBD1, a call not compared with the DNA. TRBV21-1 corresponds to a pseudogene. There are 15 residues in the CDR3. CDR3 in DNA: TGTGCCAGCAGGCCGGGACAGCGAATGGAAAACATTCAGTACTTC. This gives the protein CASRPGQRMENIQYF.

This rearrangement joins TRBV5-1 to TRBJ2-7; 10 bases align to TRBD2. The CDR3 runs to 14 residues. Germline lookup yields CDR1 SGHRS and CDR2 YFSETQ. V shed 1 base, J shed 6 bases, and the junction held 4 bases outside the gene matches. The CDR3 loop is CASSLFSGRREQYF. CDR3 in DNA: TGCGCCAGCAGCTTGTTTAGCGGGAGGCGCGAGCAGTACTTC.